This T cell receptor (beta chain) was found in a study of early T cells in non-severe SARS-CoV-2 infection. Study background: Sequencing of bulk RNA from unsorted whole blood was done, without chain pairing.

This clonotype was seen repeatedly, ten times or more. The antigen is unknown. CDR1 and CDR2 (germline): DFQATT, SNEGSKA (reference sequence). The V and J ends lost 3 bases and 6 bases respectively, with 11 bases between them. There are 13 residues in the CDR3. Study-wide points: VDJdb matching, biased toward anti-spike CD8 responses, missed private and CD4 specificities.

Molecules of cDNA were individually given unique molecular identifiers that were attached to them. TCRdb re-derived calls from the 5' RACE reads in MiXCR, one entry per CDR3 protein. The sample holds tens of thousands of distinct CDR3 sequences, roughly 11% seen once. The sequence was obtained from an adult who was a healthcare worker with PCR-confirmed SARS-CoV-2 infection or an uninfected control (not recorded which). The genes are TRBV20-1 and TRBJ1-4; the D gene is possibly TRBD1 (5 bases). The sequenced sample consisted of whole blood. The CDR3 is CSASDGGDEKLFF. CDR3 nucleotides: TGCAGTGCTAGCGATGGAGGGGATGAAAAACTGTTTTTT.